This T cell receptor (beta chain) was captured in a study of human T cells and chemical hapten exposure (dated by TCRdb to about 2021). About the study as a whole: Libraries were pooled for sequencing, and variation in per-sample TCR yields was attributed mainly to small differences in library volumes within the pool. From each blood RNA sample, both TCR alpha and TCR beta chains were sequenced. Peripheral blood TCR repertoire changes were tracked in vivo in alopecia patients during primary and secondary sensitization to the hapten diphenylcyclopropenone (DPC).

Study-level results and caveats: After repeated subsampling, the strength of the expansion versus patch-test correlation and the threshold at which it became significant changed. DPC sensitization did not change how many TCRs were above 1 in 1000 frequency, and no evidence was found of alterations in global repertoire structure.

From the cysteine through the phenylalanine, the CDR3 covers 15 amino acids. Only the CDR3 region is kept as DNA, spanning 45 bases read in frame from base 1. CDR1 SGHTA and CDR2 FQGNSA were looked up in the germline V gene. In its sample, this clonotype was seen a few times. The specificity of this receptor is unknown. The junction departs from germline at one end; a sequencing error may be responsible. The time point label on this specimen signifies: healthy volunteer bleed at 2 weeks. Total RNA was extracted from unfractionated whole blood collected in Tempus Blood RNA tubes. A handful of healthy volunteers were used as TCR sequencing controls and were bled at day 0, 2 weeks and 6 weeks. The receptor library was made with RACE. Sequencing was performed on a NextSeq 500. During library preparation, unique molecular identifiers were attached to individual cDNA molecules so that TCRs could be counted in a quantitative, reproducible way. Per the original workflow: The median number of TCRs per sample was 90,000 to 100,000, ranging from about 20,000 to 750,000. The Decombinator software suite was used to annotate the V, J and CDR3 of the TCR reads. To make PS versus PT1 abundance plots, every sample was subsampled to the same number of TCRs (28,000). TCRs were defined as expanded if absent before sensitization and observed at least eight times at the 2-week time point. TCRdb passed the public sequencing reads through fastp at Q25 and MiXCR, retaining productive beta sequences. CDR3 protein duplicates are merged, each entry listing the most common genes and DNA. TCRdb assigned the V and J calls; the authors' analysis was not used. This sample has tens of thousands of distinct CDR3 sequences in its table, and roughly 8% of those were observed once. Roughly 3.1% of the sample is in the top ten clones.

The receptor's source is a female donor in good health. Some clones in this sample may be carry-over from other donors' samples. The chain links TRBV7-2 with TRBJ2-1; TRBD2 matches 10 bases in the middle. The sample was whole blood. CDR3 protein: CASRLAGASGSVQFF. The base sequence is TGTGCCAGCAGGTTAGCCGGGGCTAGCGGGAGCGTGCAGTTCTTC.